What follows are 19 T cell receptor beta chains derived from one specimen sequenced in a study of blood T cell repertoires in COVID-19. Libraries were prepared by immunoSEQ multiplex PCR; TCRdb keeps only in-frame clonotypes and omits some of them. The sample includes over 250,000 clones, over 65% of them seen just once. Sequencing used peripheral blood. The receptors were gathered from a woman older than 75 with acute or convalescent COVID-19.

This clone was counted a few times. The V and J genes are TRBV6-5 and TRBJ1-1; TRBD1 might be the D (6 bases). Looked up from germline, CDR1 is MNHEY and CDR2 is SVGAGI. This CDR3 has 11 residues. Deletions cut 2 bases from V and 10 bases from J, with 8 bases between. The CDR3 nucleotides read TGTGCCAGCAGTTACAGGGGGGGAGCTTTCTTT. It codes for CASSYRGGAFF.

The chain links TRBV2 to TRBJ2-2, with TRBD1 as a possible D gene (6 bases). The CDR3 extends over 14 amino acids. CDR1 SNHLY and CDR2 FYNNEI come from the germline V gene. Trimming pared 8 bases from V and 1 base from J, leaving 11 bases between. CDR3 sequence (DNA): TGTGCCAGCGGGGGCCAGCAGAACACCGGGGAGCTGTTTTTT. It yields the protein CASGGQQNTGELFF.

This clone appeared once. The genes are TRBV7-9 and TRBJ1-1; possible D gene TRBD1, 5 bases. Germline CDR1 is SEHNR and CDR2 is FQNEAQ (reference sequence). This CDR3 is 14 amino acids long. The V end lost 4 bases, the J end lost 1 base, and 10 bases lay between the germline ends. The CDR3 here is CASSSGDRNTEAFF. CDR3 DNA: TGTGCCAGCAGCTCCGGTGACAGGAACACTGAAGCTTTCTTT.

This chain links TRBV30 with TRBJ2-2; 8 nucleotides line up with TRBD1. CDR1 is GTSNPN, CDR2 SVGIG, per germline (reference sequence). The V segment lost 0 bases and the J segment 6 bases; nucleotides outside the gene matches: 6. The CDR3 sequence is 15 residues long. The CDR3 sequence: CAWSVWTGWAGELFF. The CDR3 bases are TGTGCCTGGAGTGTTTGGACAGGGTGGGCCGGGGAGCTGTTTTTT.

This sequence joins TRBV14 and TRBJ1-5; possible D gene TRBD1, 6 bases. The ends were cut back, 1 base at V and 15 bases at J, with 13 bases in the middle. The germline V gene has CDR1 SGHDN and CDR2 FVKESK. The CDR3 has 12 amino acids. The CDR3 is CASSQAGVILHF. The CDR3 region has the DNA TGTGCCAGCAGCCAAGCAGGGGTAATCCTGCATTTT.

V gene TRBV9 combines with J gene TRBJ2-2, with D tentatively TRBD1 (5 bases). The CDR3 is 14 amino acids. Germline CDR1 and CDR2: SGDLS and YYNGEE. V was clipped by 3 bases and J by 1 base, with 7 bases between them. The CDR3 bases are TGTGCCAGCAGCGGACAGATGAACACCGGGGAGCTGTTTTTT. Its translation: CASSGQMNTGELFF.

J is TRBJ1-2 and V is TRBV9, with D possibly TRBD1 on 5 matching bases. The length of the CDR3 is 12 residues. V lost 3 bases to trimming and J lost 7 bases, with 10 bases between them. Germline V gives CDR1 SGDLS, CDR2 YYNGEE. In DNA, the CDR3 is TGTGCCAGCAGCGCTCGGGGGAGTGGCTACACCTTC. It yields the protein CASSARGSGYTF.

The genes are TRBV4-1 and TRBJ2-3, with 8 bases that match TRBD2. This CDR3 is 14 amino acids long. V lost 2 bases to trimming and J lost 6 bases; unmatched junction nucleotides: 4. Germline V CDR1 and CDR2: MGHRA, YSYEKL. Here the CDR3 DNA reads TGCGCCAGCAGCCAACCGGGACTAGGGGATACGCAGTATTTT. Amino acids: CASSQPGLGDTQYF.

The gene calls are TRBV5-6 and TRBJ1-1; D uncertain. V was trimmed by 0 bases and J by 1 base, leaving 7 bases between them. Germline CDR1 reads SGHDT; CDR2 reads YYEEEE. The CDR3 is 14 residues long. CDR3 sequence (DNA): TGTGCCAGCAGCTTGGAGCAAAAGAACACTGAAGCTTTCTTT. It encodes CASSLEQKNTEAFF. The full variable domain, with the rest looked up from reference TRBV5-6 and TRBJ1-1, is DAGVTQSPTHLIKTRGQQVTLRCSPKSGHDTVSWYQQALGQGPQFIFQYYEEEERQRGNFPDRFSGHQFPNYSSELNVNALLLGDSALYLCASSLEQKNTEAFFGQGTRLTVV.

This chain connects TRBV18 to TRBJ2-1; tentatively, D is TRBD1 (6 bases). Germline values: CDR1 KGHSH, CDR2 LQKENI. V dropped 6 bases and J dropped 8 bases, with 14 bases sitting between them. The CDR3 totals 13 residues. This chain's CDR3 is CASSPSDRDEQFF. CDR3 sequence (DNA): TGTGCCAGCTCCCCATCGGACAGAGATGAGCAGTTCTTC.

The genes are TRBV19 and TRBJ2-5; maybe TRBD2 (6 bases). This CDR3 is 16 amino acids long. Germline V gene sequence: CDR1 LNHDA, CDR2 SQIVND (reference sequence). Trimming pared 3 bases from V and 1 base from J, leaving 15 bases between. CDR3 bases: TGTGCCAGTAGTATGGGGGGTAGAGGCAGCCAAGAGACCCAGTACTTC. It specifies CASSMGGRGSQETQYF.

Points on this clone: In the same sample, other DNA sequences code for this CDR3. V and J are TRBV7-2 and TRBJ2-7, with 13 bases matching TRBD2. J was trimmed by 0 bases and V by 4 bases; bases with no gene match: 0. Germline V gene data show CDR1 as SGHTA and CDR2 as FQGNSA. CDR3 length equals 15 residues. CDR3 protein: CASSWTSGSSYEQYF. The CDR3, as DNA: TGTGCCAGCAGCTGGACTAGCGGGAGCTCCTACGAGCAGTACTTC.

The chain employs TRBV12-3 or TRBV12-4 and TRBJ1-5; possible D gene TRBD1, 5 bases. V lost 8 bases to trimming and J lost 7 bases, with 9 bases between them. The CDR3 is made up of 11 amino acids. The CDR3 region is CASGQGQPQHF. CDR3 nucleotides: TGTGCCAGCGGGCAGGGCCAGCCCCAGCATTTT.

This chain connects TRBV9 to TRBJ1-1; a possible D gene is TRBD1 (6 bases). This CDR3 region has 16 residues. V lost 1 base, J lost 5 bases, and 18 bases lay in between. From germline, CDR1 is SGDLS and CDR2 YYNGEE. The CDR3, as DNA: TGTGCCAGCAGCGTAAACCCGGACAGACCGGGGACTGAAGCTTTCTTT. Translation: CASSVNPDRPGTEAFF.

The chain combines TRBV2 with TRBJ2-2, with D possibly being TRBD1 (6 bases). V was clipped by 3 bases and J by 7 bases, with 18 bases between them. This CDR3 is 16 amino acids long. Germline CDR1 and CDR2: SNHLY and FYNNEI. Written as DNA, the CDR3 is TGTGCCAGCAGTGAGCAGGGGCTCCCCCAGGGCGGGGAGCTGTTTTTT. This sequence encodes CASSEQGLPQGGELFF.

The chain is built from TRBV19 and TRBJ2-6; TRBD1 matches 8 bases. V was clipped by 5 bases and J by 4 bases; unmatched bases: 7. Germline V gene sequence: CDR1 LNHDA, CDR2 SQIVND (reference sequence). This CDR3 is built from 16 residues. The CDR3 DNA is TGTGCCAGTAGTTATCAGGGGGCGGGCGGGGCCAACGTCCTGACTTTC. This sequence encodes CASSYQGAGGANVLTF.

The gene calls are TRBV2 and TRBJ2-7; 7 nucleotides align to TRBD1. The CDR3 covers 14 residues. V was pared by 8 bases and J by 3 bases, with 10 bases of the junction left unmatched. CDR1 and CDR2 from the germline V gene are SNHLY and FYNNEI. CDR3 region: CASDAGDSSYEQYF. The DNA for the CDR3 is TGTGCCAGCGACGCCGGGGACAGTAGCTACGAGCAGTACTTC.

The V and J genes are TRBV3-1 (or the pseudogene TRBV3-2) and TRBJ2-7; TRBD1 matches at 7 bases. The V segment lost 5 bases and the J segment 0 bases; nucleotides outside the gene matches: 7. The germline V gene encodes CDR1 LGHDT and CDR2 YNNKEL (reference sequence). The CDR3 extends over 15 amino acids. The CDR3 DNA is TGTGCCAGCAGCAGTGCCGCAGGGGGCTCCTACGAGCAGTACTTC. Protein: CASSSAAGGSYEQYF.

The J gene is TRBJ2-7, the V gene TRBV6-6; 8 bases match TRBD1. V gave up 0 bases and J gave up 2 bases; unmatched junction bases: 6. CDR3 length equals 16 residues. Germline CDR1 is MNHNY and CDR2 is SVGAGI (reference sequence). The CDR3 sequence: CASSYSGQGAPYEQYF. The CDR3 region has the DNA TGTGCCAGCAGTTACTCCGGCCAGGGGGCGCCCTACGAGCAGTACTTC.